These 16 T cell receptor beta chains came from one sample sequenced in a study of blood T cell repertoires in COVID-19. TCRdb's copy holds only in-frame clones and misses some; the assay was immunoSEQ multiplex PCR. The table has approximately 300,000 clones, around 82% seen once. Input material: peripheral blood. All receptors come from a woman aged 45-65 years with acute or convalescent COVID-19.

The rearrangement joins TRBV6-5 to TRBJ1-1, with TRBD1 matching 10 bases. The J segment lost 3 bases and the V segment lost 6 bases, leaving 7 bases of the junction unmatched. The CDR3 extends over 15 amino acids. Germline CDR1 is MNHEY and CDR2 is SVGAGI. CDR3 nucleotide sequence: TGTGCCAGCAGCCAACCGGGACAGGGGTACACTGAAGCTTTCTTT. The encoded protein is CASSQPGQGYTEAFF.

The CDR3 DNA is TGTGCCAGCAGCCGGGGCGGGACAGGGTTCACCGGGGAGCTGTTTTTT. It specifies CASSRGGTGFTGELFF. This chain joins TRBV11-3 and TRBJ2-2; TRBD1 agrees at 9 bases. From germline, CDR1 is SGHNT and CDR2 YENEEA. The CDR3 has 16 residues. V was pared by 5 bases and J by 4 bases, with 8 bases of the junction left unmatched.

The J gene is TRBJ2-7, the V gene TRBV2, with 8 bases that match TRBD2. CDR3 length: 12 amino acids. V was clipped by 8 bases and J by 3 bases; unmatched bases: 3. Germline assignment: CDR1 SNHLY and CDR2 FYNNEI. This CDR3 reads CASAGGYYEQYV. CDR3 nucleotide sequence: TGTGCCAGCGCGGGGGGTTACTACGAGCAGTACGTC.

The chain carries TRBV19 and TRBJ2-3, with D possibly matching TRBD2 (5 bases). Germline loops: CDR1 LNHDA, CDR2 SQIVND (reference sequence). The CDR3 totals 18 residues. Between the trimmed V and J ends, which lost 3 bases and 0 bases, there was a span of 19 bases. This CDR3 reads CASSISGGGRYSTDTQYF. In DNA form, the CDR3 reads TGTGCCAGTAGTATCTCGGGCGGAGGACGATATAGCACAGATACGCAGTATTTT. Filled out from reference TRBV19 and TRBJ2-3, the complete variable domain reads DGGITQSPKYLFRKEGQNVTLSCEQNLNHDAMYWYRQDPGQGLRLIYYSQIVNDFQKGDIAEGYSVSREKKESFPLTVTSAQKNPTAFYLCASSISGGGRYSTDTQYFGPGTRLTVL.

The chain carries TRBV19 and TRBJ2-7, with 9 nucleotides matching TRBD2. Germline V CDR1 and CDR2: LNHDA, SQIVND (reference sequence). This CDR3 spans 14 amino acids. V trimming: 6 bases; J trimming: 0 bases; junction bases outside the gene matches: 3. The CDR3 region is CASRSSGTSYEQYF. The CDR3 nucleotides are TGTGCCAGTAGGTCTAGCGGGACCTCCTACGAGCAGTACTTC.

The rearrangement joins TRBV2 to TRBJ1-1; tentative D call: TRBD1 (6 bases). The germline CDR1 and CDR2 sequences are SNHLY and FYNNEI. CDR3 size: 12 residues. V was shortened by 8 bases and J by 4 bases, with 11 bases between the two germline ends. In nucleotides, the CDR3 is TGTGCCAGCTGGGGGCGCACCACTGAAGCTTTCTTT. It codes for CASWGRTTEAFF.

This chain uses TRBV9 with TRBJ1-5; 7 bases match TRBD1. Germline V gives CDR1 SGDLS, CDR2 YYNGEE. This CDR3 has 15 amino acids. V was pared by 3 bases and J by 1 base, with 4 bases of the junction left unmatched. In nucleotides, the CDR3 is TGTGCCAGCAGCGCCAGGGGGGCGAGCAATCAGCCCCAGCATTTT. Amino acid sequence: CASSARGASNQPQHF.

In its sample, this clone was seen many times. The J gene is TRBJ2-3, the V gene TRBV6-5, with no clear D. V lost 6 bases and J lost 1, with 8 bases in between. The CDR3 has 13 amino acids. Germline CDR1 MNHEY, CDR2 SVGAGI. Written as DNA, the CDR3 is TGTGCCAGCAGCGCTCAGGGCACAGATACGCAGTATTTT. Protein: CASSAQGTDTQYF.

This chain joins TRBV14 and TRBJ1-2; D might be TRBD1 (6 bases). The CDR3 length is 14 residues. From germline, CDR1 is SGHDN and CDR2 FVKESK. Trimming stripped 4 bases from V and 5 bases from J, with 14 bases between. CDR3 region: CASSPGTPFYGYTF. In nucleotides, the CDR3 is TGTGCCAGCAGCCCCGGGACACCTTTTTATGGCTACACCTTC.

The J gene is TRBJ1-1, the V gene TRBV5-4; D possibly corresponds to TRBD1 (5 bases). The CDR3 runs to 15 residues. Trimming shortened V by 5 bases and J by 0 bases, and 14 bases separated the two germline ends. The germline V gene encodes CDR1 SGHNT and CDR2 YYREEE (reference sequence). The DNA for the CDR3 is TGTGCCAGCAGGCCGACCGGGGGGATGAACACTGAAGCTTTCTTT. This translates into CASRPTGGMNTEAFF.

This clone was observed a single time. The rearrangement uses TRBV6-5 and TRBJ2-7, with D possibly being TRBD1 (6 bases). This CDR3 is built from 13 residues. In germline, CDR1 is MNHEY, CDR2 SVGAGI. V was cut by 0 bases and J by 8 bases, with 11 bases left in between. Here the CDR3 reads CASSYSRGGKQYV. In DNA form, the CDR3 reads TGTGCCAGCAGTTACTCGAGAGGGGGAAAGCAGTACGTC.

Of note for this clone: Additional DNA sequences in this sample encode the identical CDR3. This chain connects TRBV18 to TRBJ1-2, with 8 bases lining up with TRBD1. J lost 2 bases, V lost 6 bases, and 8 bases had no gene match. The CDR3 length is 15 residues. The germline gives CDR1 KGHSH, CDR2 LQKENI. CDR3 amino acids: CASSPTTGENYGYTF. The DNA of the CDR3 is TGTGCCAGCTCCCCGACGACAGGGGAAAACTATGGCTACACCTTC. Supplemented by reference TRBV18 and TRBJ1-2, the full variable domain reads NAGVMQNPRHLVRRRGQEARLRCSPMKGHSHVYWYRQLPEEGLKFMVYLQKENIIDESGMPKERFSAEFPKEGPSILRIQQVVRGDSAAYFCASSPTTGENYGYTFGSGTRLTVV.

The chain's CDR3 is CASRTTGAETQYF. DNA for the CDR3: TGTGCCAGCAGGACGACAGGCGCCGAGACCCAGTACTTC. J is TRBJ2-5 and V is TRBV7-8; weak D call: TRBD1 (6 bases). CDR1 is SGHVS and CDR2 is FQNEAQ in the germline V gene. The CDR3 length is 13 residues. Deletions cut 6 bases from V and 5 bases from J, with 13 bases between.

For this clone: Compared with germline, one end of the junction differs, possibly owing to a read error. CDR3 sequence (DNA): TGTGCCAGCAGCGAAGAGGACAGGTCGACCTTC. Residues: CASSEEDRSTF. The chain employs TRBV2 and TRBJ1-2, with TRBD1 matching 7 bases. Germline CDR1 is SNHLY and CDR2 is FYNNEI. CDR3 length: 11 amino acids.

The genes are TRBV7-2 and TRBJ1-6, with TRBD1 identical over 9 bases. Per germline, CDR1 SGHTA and CDR2 FQGNSA. J lost 7 bases, V lost 5 bases, and 6 bases had no gene match. The CDR3 covers 15 residues. CDR3 nucleotide sequence: TGTGCCAGCAGCACGGACAGGGGATACAATTCACCCCTCCACTTT. Amino acids: CASSTDRGYNSPLHF.

The chain carries TRBV5-1 and TRBJ1-1, with D uncertain. This CDR3 is built from 12 residues. The V end was cut by 7 bases, the J end by 0 bases, with 7 bases between. The germline CDR1 and CDR2 sequences are SGHRS and YFSETQ. The CDR3 DNA sequence: TGCGCCAGCCAGGCAGTGAACACTGAAGCTTTCTTT. Translation gives CASQAVNTEAFF. Full variable domain (missing parts from reference TRBV5-1 and TRBJ1-1): KAGVTQTPRYLIKTRGQQVTLSCSPISGHRSVSWYQQTPGQGLQFLFEYFSETQRNKGNFPGRFSGRQFSNSRSEMNVSTLELGDSALYLCASQAVNTEAFFGQGTRLTVV.